A single sample is the source of the 23 T cell receptor beta chains below, sequenced in a study of blood T cell repertoires in COVID-19. The table came from immunoSEQ multiplex PCR; TCRdb's copy has only in-frame clones and leaves some out. The table shows approximately 300,000 clones, with roughly 89% occurring only once. The specimen was peripheral blood. These receptor sequences come from a woman aged 35 to 49 with COVID-19, enrolled during active disease.

This chain links TRBV5-1 with TRBJ2-3; 9 nucleotides align to TRBD1. Germline values: CDR1 SGHRS, CDR2 YFSETQ. The CDR3 loop spans 16 amino acids. The V segment lost 4 bases and the J segment 1 base; nucleotides outside the gene matches: 7. CDR3 nucleotide sequence: TGCGCCAGCAGCCTGAAGGGACAGGGTCGCACAGATACGCAGTATTTT. Its protein is CASSLKGQGRTDTQYF.

This chain links TRBV24-1 with TRBJ2-5; 12 nucleotides match TRBD2. The length of the CDR3 is 19 residues. From germline, CDR1 is KGHDR and CDR2 SFDVKD. Unmatched junction bases numbered 12, after V lost 5 bases and J lost 0 bases. CDR3: CATSGRMLAGGKYQETQYF. CDR3 in DNA: TGTGCCACCAGTGGCCGGATGCTAGCGGGGGGGAAGTACCAAGAGACCCAGTACTTC.

The chain links TRBV6-5 to TRBJ1-4; the D gene is possibly TRBD1 (6 bases). Deletions cut 4 bases from V and 8 bases from J, with 20 bases between. The length of the CDR3 is 16 residues. Germline V gene data show CDR1 as MNHEY and CDR2 as SVGAGI. The CDR3 DNA sequence: TGTGCCAGCAGTTTTGGCCATCTGGGGGCAGGAGAAAAACTGTTTTTT. This gives the protein CASSFGHLGAGEKLFF.

This chain connects TRBV27 to TRBJ2-7, with unresolved D. The CDR3 has 12 residues. V was pared by 6 bases and J by 6 bases, with 12 bases between. Germline V lookup: CDR1 MNHEY, CDR2 SMNVEV (reference sequence). The DNA of the CDR3 is TGTGCCAGCAGCCCTTCCGCAGGCGAGCAGTACTTC. It yields the protein CASSPSAGEQYF.

The chain recombines TRBV5-1 with TRBJ2-7; 8 bases map to TRBD2. The CDR3 runs to 14 residues. The germline V gene encodes CDR1 SGHRS and CDR2 YFSETQ. The trim removed 1 base at V and 4 bases at J, leaving 4 bases unmatched. The CDR3 here is CASSLTSGLYEQYF. The CDR3 region has the DNA TGCGCCAGCAGCTTGACTAGCGGCTTGTACGAGCAGTACTTC.

The chain uses TRBV4-3 and TRBJ2-3, with TRBD2 matching 7 bases. V trimming: 2 bases; J trimming: 0 bases; junction bases outside the gene matches: 11. Germline V lookup: CDR1 LGHNA, CDR2 YSLEER. CDR3 length equals 18 residues. CDR3 nucleotide sequence: TGCGCCAGCAGCCAACGAGCCAGGACTAGACGTAGCACAGATACGCAGTATTTT. It specifies CASSQRARTRRSTDTQYF.

The chain couples TRBV9 to TRBJ1-1, with 9 bases aligning to TRBD1. The CDR3 loop spans 15 amino acids. The V and J ends lost 8 bases and 3 bases, in that order; junction bases with no gene match: 11. CDR1 and CDR2 from the germline V gene are SGDLS and YYNGEE. CDR3 loop: CASTKSGQGDTEAFF. Written as DNA, the CDR3 is TGTGCCAGTACGAAATCGGGACAGGGAGACACTGAAGCTTTCTTT.

This clone was recorded once. The J gene is TRBJ2-5, the V gene TRBV5-1; 9 nucleotides line up with TRBD2. Germline CDR1 reads SGHRS; CDR2 reads YFSETQ. This CDR3 contains 16 residues. The V gene end was trimmed by 1 base and the J gene end by 1 base; junction bases not matched to a gene: 5. CDR3 in amino acids: CASSLQAGGVQETQYF. The CDR3 coding sequence is TGCGCCAGCAGCTTGCAAGCGGGGGGTGTCCAAGAGACCCAGTACTTC.

The chain recombines TRBV5-1 with TRBJ2-1; D might be TRBD2 (5 bases). This CDR3 spans 15 amino acids. Trimming took 2 bases from V and 9 from J, leaving 18 bases between them. In germline, CDR1 is SGHRS, CDR2 YFSETQ. The CDR3 here is CASSLTSGTKGEQFF. CDR3 sequence (DNA): TGCGCCAGCAGCTTAACGAGCGGTACTAAGGGTGAGCAGTTCTTC. The variable domain in full, completed from reference TRBV5-1 and TRBJ2-1, reads KAGVTQTPRYLIKTRGQQVTLSCSPISGHRSVSWYQQTPGQGLQFLFEYFSETQRNKGNFPGRFSGRQFSNSRSEMNVSTLELGDSALYLCASSLTSGTKGEQFFGPGTRLTVL.

V and J are TRBV5-4 and TRBJ2-5, with a possible D match to TRBD2 (6 bases). V lost 4 bases and J 4 bases, leaving 11 bases between the germline ends. The CDR3 is 13 residues long. Germline CDR1 and CDR2: SGHNT and YYREEE (reference sequence). DNA of the CDR3: TGTGCCAGCAGCCCGACTAGGGGAGAGACCCAGTACTTC. Its protein is CASSPTRGETQYF.

This clone was seen only once. The CDR3 coding sequence is TGCGCCAGCAGCCAAGCGGGGAGCTCCTACAATGAGCAGTTCTTC. As protein: CASSQAGSSYNEQFF. This chain links TRBV5-1 with TRBJ2-1; 7 bases align to TRBD2. V lost 4 bases to trimming and J lost 0 bases; unmatched junction nucleotides: 4. Germline V CDR1 and CDR2: SGHRS, YFSETQ. This CDR3 has 15 residues.

The V and J genes are TRBV11-3 and TRBJ2-1; the D gene is possibly TRBD1 (5 bases). From germline, CDR1 is SGHNT and CDR2 YENEEA. V was cut by 5 bases and J by 0 bases, with 8 bases left in between. The CDR3 is 14 amino acids. The CDR3 here is CASSADSSYNEQFF. CDR3 nucleotides: TGTGCCAGCAGCGCAGACAGCTCCTACAATGAGCAGTTCTTC.

V gene TRBV7-2 combines with J gene TRBJ2-7; 15 bases are shared with TRBD2. CDR1 SGHTA and CDR2 FQGNSA come from the germline V gene. The V and J ends lost 6 bases and 1 base, in that order; junction bases with no gene match: 1. CDR3 length equals 15 residues. The CDR3 sequence is CASRGLAGGSYEQYF. The DNA for the CDR3 is TGTGCCAGCAGAGGACTAGCGGGAGGGTCCTACGAGCAGTACTTC.

The CDR3 nucleotides read TGCAGCGTAAGCGGGACTAGCGGGAGCTCCTACAATGAGCAGTTCTTC. Translated, it gives CSVSGTSGSSYNEQFF. The V gene is TRBV29-1, the J gene TRBJ2-1; 14 bases line up with TRBD2. Germline V lookup: CDR1 SQVTM, CDR2 ANQGSEA. The J segment lost 0 bases and the V segment lost 6 bases, leaving 4 bases of the junction unmatched. There are 16 residues in the CDR3.

The V call is TRBV7-2, the J call TRBJ1-6, with a tentative D call TRBD1 (5 bases). Trimming removed 5 bases at V and 1 base at J, with 9 bases between. This CDR3 comprises 15 residues. Per the germline V gene, CDR1 is SGHTA and CDR2 is FQGNSA. CDR3 sequence reads: CASSARVSYNSPLHF. The DNA of the CDR3 is TGTGCCAGCAGCGCCAGGGTGTCCTATAATTCACCCCTCCACTTT.

The CDR3 spells CASSLFRQNTEAFF. In nucleotides, the CDR3 is TGTGCCAGCAGTTTATTCCGACAGAACACTGAAGCTTTCTTT. The chain combines TRBV27 with TRBJ1-1, with D uncertain. The length of the CDR3 is 14 residues. The V gene's germline CDR1 is MNHEY and CDR2 SMNVEV (reference sequence). Trimming removed 1 base from V and 1 base from J, with 7 bases in between.

The J gene is TRBJ1-2, the V gene TRBV10-3, with D hard to call. The CDR3 has 13 amino acids. V lost 6 bases, J lost 3 bases, and 11 bases lay in between. Per the germline V gene, CDR1 is ENHRY and CDR2 is SYGVKD. The CDR3 sequence: CAISADPDYGYTF. The CDR3 DNA sequence: TGTGCCATCAGCGCGGATCCCGACTATGGCTACACCTTC.

The V and J genes are TRBV7-9 and TRBJ2-3, with 9 bases that match TRBD1. Trimming at V came to 5 bases and at J to 2 bases, leaving 2 bases not matched to a gene. The CDR3 consists of 14 residues. Germline loops: CDR1 SEHNR, CDR2 FQNEAQ (reference sequence). The chain's CDR3 is CASSRTGDTDTQYF. The CDR3 region has the DNA TGTGCCAGCAGCCGGACAGGGGACACAGATACGCAGTATTTT.

V usage is TRBV5-1 and J usage is TRBJ1-1; no reliable D call. The V end was cut by 0 bases, the J end by 1 base, with 7 bases between. CDR1 is SGHRS, CDR2 YFSETQ, per germline. The CDR3 runs to 14 residues. The CDR3 loop reads CASSLDPGNTEAFF. CDR3 nucleotides: TGCGCCAGCAGCTTGGATCCGGGGAACACTGAAGCTTTCTTT.

This rearrangement joins TRBV19 to TRBJ1-6; D gene uncertain. The ends were cut back, 2 bases at V and 5 bases at J, with 10 bases in the middle. The CDR3 spans 15 residues. Germline assignment: CDR1 LNHDA and CDR2 SQIVND (reference sequence). CDR3 sequence: CASSILLGDNSPLHF. For the CDR3, the DNA is TGTGCCAGTAGTATACTGCTAGGCGATAATTCACCCCTCCACTTT.

The chain employs TRBV6-2 or TRBV6-3 and TRBJ1-1, with D possibly matching TRBD1 (6 bases). CDR1 and CDR2 (germline): MNHEY, SVGEGT. This CDR3 has 17 residues. Trimming shortened V by 5 bases and J by 4 bases, and 23 bases separated the two germline ends. CDR3 DNA sequence: TGTGCCAGCAGTCCGGTGGGGGGGCGCGAGGGCGGCACTGAAGCTTTCTTT. This sequence encodes CASSPVGGREGGTEAFF.

The rearrangement uses TRBV4-2 and TRBJ1-2; D gene uncertain. Germline loops: CDR1 LGHNA, CDR2 YNFKEQ. CDR3 length: 15 residues. Deletions cut 0 bases from V and 3 bases from J, with 11 bases between. The CDR3 here is CASSQDSGGDYGYTF. The DNA of the CDR3 is TGTGCCAGCAGCCAAGATTCAGGAGGCGACTATGGCTACACCTTC.

The chain couples TRBV7-9 to TRBJ1-3; D may be TRBD1 (6 bases). V gave up 4 bases and J gave up 3 bases, with 16 bases separating them. The CDR3 spans 16 residues. CDR1 SEHNR and CDR2 FQNEAQ come from the germline V gene (reference sequence). The CDR3 reads CASSSPWNRDGNTIYF. CDR3 coding DNA: TGTGCCAGCAGCTCCCCTTGGAACAGGGATGGAAACACCATATATTTT.